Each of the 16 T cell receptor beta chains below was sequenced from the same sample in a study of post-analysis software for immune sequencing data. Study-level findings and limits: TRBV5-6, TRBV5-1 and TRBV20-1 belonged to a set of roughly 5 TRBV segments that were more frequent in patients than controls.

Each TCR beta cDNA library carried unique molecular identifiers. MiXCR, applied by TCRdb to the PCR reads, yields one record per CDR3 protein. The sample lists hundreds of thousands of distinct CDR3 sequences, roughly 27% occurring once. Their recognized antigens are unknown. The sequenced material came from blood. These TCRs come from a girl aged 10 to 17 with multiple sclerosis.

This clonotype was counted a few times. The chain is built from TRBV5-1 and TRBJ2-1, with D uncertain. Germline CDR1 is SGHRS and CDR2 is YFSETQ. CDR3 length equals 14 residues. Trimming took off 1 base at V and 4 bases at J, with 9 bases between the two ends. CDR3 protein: CASSLYDGYNEQFF. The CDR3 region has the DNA TGCGCCAGCAGCTTGTACGACGGGTACAATGAGCAGTTCTTC. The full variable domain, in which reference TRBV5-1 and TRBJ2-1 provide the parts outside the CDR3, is KAGVTQTPRYLIKTRGQQVTLSCSPISGHRSVSWYQQTPGQGLQFLFEYFSETQRNKGNFPGRFSGRQFSNSRSEMNVSTLELGDSALYLCASSLYDGYNEQFFGPGTRLTVL.

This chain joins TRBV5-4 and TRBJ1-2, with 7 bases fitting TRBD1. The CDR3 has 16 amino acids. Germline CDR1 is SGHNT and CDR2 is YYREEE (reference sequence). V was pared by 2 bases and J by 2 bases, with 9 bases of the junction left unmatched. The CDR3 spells CASSLPRLGGNYGYTF. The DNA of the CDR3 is TGTGCCAGCAGCTTACCAAGACTAGGGGGCAACTATGGCTACACCTTC.

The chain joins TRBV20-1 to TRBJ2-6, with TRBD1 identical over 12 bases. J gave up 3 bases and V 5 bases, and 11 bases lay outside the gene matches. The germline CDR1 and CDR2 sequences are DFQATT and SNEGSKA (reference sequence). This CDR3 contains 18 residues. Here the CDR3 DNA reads TGCAGTGCTCCTCTCCGGGACAGGGGGCTCGTTGGGGCCAACGTCCTGACTTTC. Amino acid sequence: CSAPLRDRGLVGANVLTF.

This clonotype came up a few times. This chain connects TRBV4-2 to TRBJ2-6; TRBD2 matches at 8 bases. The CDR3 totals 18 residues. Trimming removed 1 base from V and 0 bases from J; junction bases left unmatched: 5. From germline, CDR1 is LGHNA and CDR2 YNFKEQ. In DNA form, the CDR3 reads TGTGCCAGCAGCCAAGTCGGCGGGGGGCTCTCTGGGGCCAACGTCCTGACTTTC. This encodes CASSQVGGGLSGANVLTF.

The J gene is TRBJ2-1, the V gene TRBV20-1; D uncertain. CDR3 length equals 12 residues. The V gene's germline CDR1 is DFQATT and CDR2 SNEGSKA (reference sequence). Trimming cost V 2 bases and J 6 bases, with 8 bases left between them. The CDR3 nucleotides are TGCAGTGCTAGAAAACCGGGCAATGAGCAGTTCTTC. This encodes CSARKPGNEQFF.

Written as DNA, the CDR3 is TGTGCCACCGGACATATCACAGATACGCAGTATTTT. As protein: CATGHITDTQYF. The rearrangement joins TRBV24-1 to TRBJ2-3, with D perhaps matching TRBD1 (5 bases). Trimming took off 9 bases at V and 2 bases at J, with 8 bases between the two ends. The length of the CDR3 is 12 residues. Germline V gives CDR1 KGHDR, CDR2 SFDVKD.

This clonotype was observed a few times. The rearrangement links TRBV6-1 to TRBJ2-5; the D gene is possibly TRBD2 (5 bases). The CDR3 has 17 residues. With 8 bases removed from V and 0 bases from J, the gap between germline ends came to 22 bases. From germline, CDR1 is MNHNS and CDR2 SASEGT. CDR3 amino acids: CASHSLRTPQNQETQYF. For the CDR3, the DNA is TGTGCCAGCCACTCCCTGAGGACTCCCCAGAACCAAGAGACCCAGTACTTC.

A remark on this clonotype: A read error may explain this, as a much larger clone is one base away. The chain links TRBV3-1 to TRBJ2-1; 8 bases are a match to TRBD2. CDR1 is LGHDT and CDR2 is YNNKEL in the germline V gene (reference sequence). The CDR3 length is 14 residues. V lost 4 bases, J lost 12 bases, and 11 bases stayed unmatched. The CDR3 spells CASSLTSGQGMQFF. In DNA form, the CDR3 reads TGTGCCAGCAGCCTTACTAGCGGCCAAGGGATGCAGTTCTTC.

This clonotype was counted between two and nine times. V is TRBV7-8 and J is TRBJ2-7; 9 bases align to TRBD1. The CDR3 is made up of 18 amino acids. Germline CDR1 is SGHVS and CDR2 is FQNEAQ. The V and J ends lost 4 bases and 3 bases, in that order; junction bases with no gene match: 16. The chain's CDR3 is CASSCPGQGIRTCYEQYF. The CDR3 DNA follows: TGTGCCAGCAGCTGTCCGGGACAGGGAATACGAACCTGCTACGAGCAGTACTTC.

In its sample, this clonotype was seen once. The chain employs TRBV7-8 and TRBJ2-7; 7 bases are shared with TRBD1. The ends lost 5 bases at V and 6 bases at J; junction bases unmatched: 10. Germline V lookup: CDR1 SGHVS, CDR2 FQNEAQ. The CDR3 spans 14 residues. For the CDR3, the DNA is TGTGCCAGCAGCCCCCGGACAGGAATTCTCGAGCAGTACTTC. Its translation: CASSPRTGILEQYF.

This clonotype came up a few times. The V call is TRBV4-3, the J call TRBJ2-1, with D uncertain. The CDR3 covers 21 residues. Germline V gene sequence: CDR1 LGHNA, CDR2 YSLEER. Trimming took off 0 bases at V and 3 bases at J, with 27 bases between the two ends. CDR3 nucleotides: TGCGCCAGCAGCCAAGATCGGGCGGACCAACCAAACCTTAATGACTACAATGAGCAGTTCTTC. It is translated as CASSQDRADQPNLNDYNEQFF.

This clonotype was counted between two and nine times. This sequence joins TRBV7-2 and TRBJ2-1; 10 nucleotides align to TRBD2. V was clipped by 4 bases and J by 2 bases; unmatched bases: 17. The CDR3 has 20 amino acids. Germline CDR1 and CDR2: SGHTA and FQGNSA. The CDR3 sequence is CASSSPSSGTSAATYNEQFF. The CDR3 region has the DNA TGTGCCAGCAGCTCACCCTCGTCCGGGACTAGCGCGGCGACCTACAATGAGCAGTTCTTC.

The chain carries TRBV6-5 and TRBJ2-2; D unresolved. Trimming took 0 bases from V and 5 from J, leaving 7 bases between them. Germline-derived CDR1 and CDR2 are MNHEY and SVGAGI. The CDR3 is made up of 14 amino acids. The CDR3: CASSYSQPTGELFF. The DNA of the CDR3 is TGTGCCAGCAGTTACTCTCAGCCAACCGGGGAGCTGTTTTTT.

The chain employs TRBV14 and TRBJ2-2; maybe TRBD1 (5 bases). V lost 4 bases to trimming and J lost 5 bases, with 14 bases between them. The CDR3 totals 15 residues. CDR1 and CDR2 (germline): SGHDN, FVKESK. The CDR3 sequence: CASSRQLPRTGELFF. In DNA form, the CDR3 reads TGTGCCAGCAGCCGACAGCTTCCACGGACCGGGGAGCTGTTTTTT.

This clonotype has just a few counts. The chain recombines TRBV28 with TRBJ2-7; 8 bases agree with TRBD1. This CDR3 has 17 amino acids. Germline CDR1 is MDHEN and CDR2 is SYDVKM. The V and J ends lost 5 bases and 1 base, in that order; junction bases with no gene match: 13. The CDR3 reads CASSNYRGARGSYEQYF. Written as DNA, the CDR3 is TGTGCCAGCAGTAACTACAGGGGGGCCCGGGGTTCCTACGAGCAGTACTTC.

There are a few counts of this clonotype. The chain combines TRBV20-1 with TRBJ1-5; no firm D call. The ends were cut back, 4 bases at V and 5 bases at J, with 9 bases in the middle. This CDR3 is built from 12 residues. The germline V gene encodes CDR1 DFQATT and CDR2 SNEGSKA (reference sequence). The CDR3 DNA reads TGCAGTGCTACGTTAGGAGATCAGCCCCAGCATTTT. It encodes CSATLGDQPQHF.